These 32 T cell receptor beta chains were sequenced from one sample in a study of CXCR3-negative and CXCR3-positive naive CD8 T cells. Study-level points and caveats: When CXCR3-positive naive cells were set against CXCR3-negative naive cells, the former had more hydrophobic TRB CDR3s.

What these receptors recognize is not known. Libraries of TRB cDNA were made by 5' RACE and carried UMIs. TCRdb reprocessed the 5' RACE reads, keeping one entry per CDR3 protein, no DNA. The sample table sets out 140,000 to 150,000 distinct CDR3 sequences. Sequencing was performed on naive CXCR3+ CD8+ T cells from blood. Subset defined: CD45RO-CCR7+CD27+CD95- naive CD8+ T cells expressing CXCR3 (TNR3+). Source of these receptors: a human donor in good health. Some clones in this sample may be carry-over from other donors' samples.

CDR3: CVGQLTYEQYF. The gene calls are TRBV21-1 and TRBJ2-7; as DNA is missing, the TRBD1 call by TCRdb cannot be tested. TRBV21-1 is a listed pseudogene. The length of the CDR3 is 11 residues.

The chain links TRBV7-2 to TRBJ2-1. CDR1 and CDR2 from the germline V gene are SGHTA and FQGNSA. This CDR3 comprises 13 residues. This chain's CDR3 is CASSRVTYNEQFF.

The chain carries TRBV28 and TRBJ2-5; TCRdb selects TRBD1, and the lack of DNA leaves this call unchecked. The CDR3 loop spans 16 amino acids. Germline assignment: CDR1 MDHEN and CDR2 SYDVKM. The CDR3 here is CASSLWSRVGLETQYF.

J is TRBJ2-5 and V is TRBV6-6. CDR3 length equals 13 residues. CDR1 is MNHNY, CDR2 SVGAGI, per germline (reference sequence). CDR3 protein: CASSYGTEETQYF.

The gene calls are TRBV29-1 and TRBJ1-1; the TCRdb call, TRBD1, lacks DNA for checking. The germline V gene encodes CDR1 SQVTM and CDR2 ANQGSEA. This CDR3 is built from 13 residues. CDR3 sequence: CSVDWGQGYEAFF. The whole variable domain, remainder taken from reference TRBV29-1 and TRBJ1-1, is SAVISQKPSRDICQRGTSLTIQCQVDSQVTMMFWYRQQPGQSLTLIATANQGSEATYESGFVIDKFPISRPNLTFSTLTVSNMSPEDSSIYLCSVDWGQGYEAFFGQGTRLTVV.

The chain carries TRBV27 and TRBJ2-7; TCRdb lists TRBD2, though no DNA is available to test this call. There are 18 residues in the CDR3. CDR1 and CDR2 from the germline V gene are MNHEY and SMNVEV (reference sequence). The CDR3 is CASSSGVELARSSYEQYF.

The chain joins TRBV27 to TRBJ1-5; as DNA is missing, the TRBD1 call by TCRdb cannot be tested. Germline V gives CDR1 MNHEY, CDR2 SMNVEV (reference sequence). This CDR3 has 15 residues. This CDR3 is CASSLSGQSNQPQHF.

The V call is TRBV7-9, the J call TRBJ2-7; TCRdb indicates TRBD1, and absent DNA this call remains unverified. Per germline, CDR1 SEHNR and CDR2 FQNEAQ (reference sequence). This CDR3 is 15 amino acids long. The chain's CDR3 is CASSFPDRATYEQYF.

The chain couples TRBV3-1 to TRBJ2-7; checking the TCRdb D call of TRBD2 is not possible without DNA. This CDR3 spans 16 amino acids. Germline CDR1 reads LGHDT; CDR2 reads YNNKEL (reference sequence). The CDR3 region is CASSQVGTSGLYEQYF.

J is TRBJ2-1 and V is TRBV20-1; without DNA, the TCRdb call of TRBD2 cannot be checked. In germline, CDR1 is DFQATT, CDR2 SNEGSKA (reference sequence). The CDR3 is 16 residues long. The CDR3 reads CSARVSPGLAWHEQFF.

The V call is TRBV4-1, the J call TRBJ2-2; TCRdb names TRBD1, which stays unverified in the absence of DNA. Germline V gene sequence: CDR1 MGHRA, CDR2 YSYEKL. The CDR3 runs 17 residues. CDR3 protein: CASSQDGVGAGTGELFF.

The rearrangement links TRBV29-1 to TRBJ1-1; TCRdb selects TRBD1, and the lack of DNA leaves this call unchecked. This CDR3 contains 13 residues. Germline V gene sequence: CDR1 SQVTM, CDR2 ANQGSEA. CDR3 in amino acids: CSVLGTGRTEAFF.

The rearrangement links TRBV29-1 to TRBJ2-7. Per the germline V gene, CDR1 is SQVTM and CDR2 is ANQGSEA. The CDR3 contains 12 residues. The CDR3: CSVESNTYEQYF.

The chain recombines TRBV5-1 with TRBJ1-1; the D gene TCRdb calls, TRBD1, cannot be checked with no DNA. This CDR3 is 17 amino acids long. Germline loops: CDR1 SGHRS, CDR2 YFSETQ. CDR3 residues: CASSLEAAGHKNTEAFF.

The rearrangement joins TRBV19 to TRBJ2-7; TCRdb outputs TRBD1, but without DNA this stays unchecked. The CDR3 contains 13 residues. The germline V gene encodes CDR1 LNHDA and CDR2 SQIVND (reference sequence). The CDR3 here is CASSGGTDDEQYF. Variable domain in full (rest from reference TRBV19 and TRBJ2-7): DGGITQSPKYLFRKEGQNVTLSCEQNLNHDAMYWYRQDPGQGLRLIYYSQIVNDFQKGDIAEGYSVSREKKESFPLTVTSAQKNPTAFYLCASSGGTDDEQYFGPGTRLTVT.

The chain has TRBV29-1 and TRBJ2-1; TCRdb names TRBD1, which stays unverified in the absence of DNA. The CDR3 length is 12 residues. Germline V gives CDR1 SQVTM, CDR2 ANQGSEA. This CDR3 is CSVERGYNEQFF.

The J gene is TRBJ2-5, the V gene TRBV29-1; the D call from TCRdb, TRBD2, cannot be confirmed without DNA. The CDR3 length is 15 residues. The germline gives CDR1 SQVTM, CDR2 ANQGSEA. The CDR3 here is CSVRRGEGYQETQYF. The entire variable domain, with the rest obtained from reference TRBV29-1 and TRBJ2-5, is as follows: SAVISQKPSRDICQRGTSLTIQCQVDSQVTMMFWYRQQPGQSLTLIATANQGSEATYESGFVIDKFPISRPNLTFSTLTVSNMSPEDSSIYLCSVRRGEGYQETQYFGPGTRLLVL.

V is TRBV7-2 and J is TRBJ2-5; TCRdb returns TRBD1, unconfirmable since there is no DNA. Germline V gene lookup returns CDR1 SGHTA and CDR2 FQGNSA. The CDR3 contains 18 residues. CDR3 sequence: CASSLDHVTPVGGETQYF.

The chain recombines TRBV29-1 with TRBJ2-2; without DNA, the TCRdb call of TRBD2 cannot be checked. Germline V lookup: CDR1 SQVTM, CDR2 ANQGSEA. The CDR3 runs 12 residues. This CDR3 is CSVVLPGGELFF.

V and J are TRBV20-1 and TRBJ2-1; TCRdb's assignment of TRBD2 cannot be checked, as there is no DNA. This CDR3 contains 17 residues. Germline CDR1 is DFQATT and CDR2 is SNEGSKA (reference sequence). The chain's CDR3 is CSVKGRGAPGSYNEQFF.

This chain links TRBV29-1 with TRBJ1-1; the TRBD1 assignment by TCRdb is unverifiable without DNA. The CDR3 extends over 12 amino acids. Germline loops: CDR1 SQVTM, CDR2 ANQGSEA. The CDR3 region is CSVHSTDPEAFF.

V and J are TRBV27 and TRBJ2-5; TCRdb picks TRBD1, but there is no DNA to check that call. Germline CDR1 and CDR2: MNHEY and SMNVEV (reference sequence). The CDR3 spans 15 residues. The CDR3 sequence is CASRLAGDPQETQYF.

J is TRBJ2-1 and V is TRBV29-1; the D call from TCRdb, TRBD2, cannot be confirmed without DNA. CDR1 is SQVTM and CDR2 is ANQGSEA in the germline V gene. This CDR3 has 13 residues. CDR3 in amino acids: CSVDGGRYNEQFF.

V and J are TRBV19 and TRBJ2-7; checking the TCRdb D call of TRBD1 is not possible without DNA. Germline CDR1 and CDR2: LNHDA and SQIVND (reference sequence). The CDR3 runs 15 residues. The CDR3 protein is CASSTGQGIPYEQYF.

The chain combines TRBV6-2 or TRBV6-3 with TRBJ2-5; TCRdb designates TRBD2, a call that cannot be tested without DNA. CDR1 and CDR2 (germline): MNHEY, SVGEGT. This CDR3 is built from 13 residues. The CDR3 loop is CASSDRAHETQYF.

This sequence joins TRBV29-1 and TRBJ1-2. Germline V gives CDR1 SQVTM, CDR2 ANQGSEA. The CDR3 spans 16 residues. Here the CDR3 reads CSVEGTPPLGGYGYTF.

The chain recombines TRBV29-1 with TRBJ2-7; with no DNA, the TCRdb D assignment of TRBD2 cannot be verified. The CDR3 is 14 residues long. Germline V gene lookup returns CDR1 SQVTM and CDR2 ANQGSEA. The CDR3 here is CSGRPFDGSYEQYF.

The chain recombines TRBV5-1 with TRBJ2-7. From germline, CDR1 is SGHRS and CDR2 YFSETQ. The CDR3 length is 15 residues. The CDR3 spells CASSSTPGVPYEQYF.

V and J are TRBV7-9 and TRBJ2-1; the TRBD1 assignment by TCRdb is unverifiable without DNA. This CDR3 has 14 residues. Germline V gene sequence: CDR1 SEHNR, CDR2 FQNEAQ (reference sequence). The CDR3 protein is CASRRPGREDEQFF.

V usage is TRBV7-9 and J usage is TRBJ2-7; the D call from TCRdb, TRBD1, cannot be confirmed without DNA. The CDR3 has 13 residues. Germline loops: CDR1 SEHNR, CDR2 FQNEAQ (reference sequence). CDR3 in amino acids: CASSHQGSYEQYF.

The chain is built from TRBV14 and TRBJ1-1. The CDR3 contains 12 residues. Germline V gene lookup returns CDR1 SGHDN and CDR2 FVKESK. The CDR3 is CASSQVGTEAFF.

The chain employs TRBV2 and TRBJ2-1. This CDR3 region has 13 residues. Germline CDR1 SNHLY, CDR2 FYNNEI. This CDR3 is CASRVTSYNEQFF. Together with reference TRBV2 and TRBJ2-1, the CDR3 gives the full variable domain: EPEVTQTPSHQVTQMGQEVILRCVPISNHLYFYWYRQILGQKVEFLVSFYNNEISEKSEIFDDQFSVERPDGSNFTLKIRSTKLEDSAMYFCASRVTSYNEQFFGPGTRLTVL.